The rows below give T cell receptor beta chains drawn from one sample of a study of CD8+ T cells in alopecia areata. TCRdb's copy holds only in-frame clones and misses some; the assay was immunoSEQ multiplex PCR. The sample shows roughly 120,000 clones, approximately 60% of them seen only once. The sample taken for sequencing was CD4+ T cells sorted from blood. These receptors originate from a human donor in good health. Each CDR3 is given with its conserved first and last residue. The D gene is left open where the match is weak. The listing skips clone size in some rows; elsewhere it reads once, few, many or a size class.

d_call: NA; v_call: TRBV4-3; clone_size: NA; j_call: TRBJ1-5; cdr3_aa: CASSQESGRTNQPQHF; cdr3_nt: TGCGCCAGCAGCCAAGAATCAGGGCGCACCAATCAGCCCCAGCATTTT
d_call: NA; v_call: TRBV28; clone_size: NA; j_call: TRBJ1-2; cdr3_aa: CASSFVGNYGYTF; cdr3_nt: TGTGCCAGCAGTTTTGTGGGGAACTATGGCTACACCTTC
d_call: NA; v_call: TRBV19; clone_size: NA; j_call: TRBJ2-1; cdr3_aa: CASSIHSGLRDEQFF; cdr3_nt: TGTGCCAGTAGTATCCACTCGGGACTGAGAGATGAGCAGTTCTTC
d_call: NA; v_call: TRBV29-1; clone_size: few; j_call: TRBJ1-1; cdr3_aa: CSGSVVGTEAFF; cdr3_nt: TGCAGCGGATCCGTAGTGGGCACTGAAGCTTTCTTT
d_call: TRBD1; v_call: TRBV5-1; clone_size: NA; j_call: TRBJ2-1; cdr3_aa: CASSPDRAEQNEQFF; cdr3_nt: TGCGCCAGCAGTCCCGACAGGGCGGAACAGAATGAGCAGTTCTTC
d_call: NA; v_call: TRBV30; clone_size: NA; j_call: TRBJ2-5; cdr3_aa: CAWSGVGWETQYF; cdr3_nt: TGTGCCTGGAGTGGGGTGGGCTGGGAGACCCAGTACTTC
d_call: NA; v_call: TRBV5-4; clone_size: NA; j_call: TRBJ2-5; cdr3_aa: CASSLVDFQETQYF; cdr3_nt: TGTGCCAGCAGCTTGGTTGACTTCCAAGAGACCCAGTACTTC
d_call: NA; v_call: TRBV25-1; clone_size: NA; j_call: TRBJ2-7; cdr3_aa: CARTPRERAYEQYF; cdr3_nt: TGTGCCAGAACCCCCCGGGAGCGGGCCTACGAGCAGTACTTC
d_call: TRBD1; v_call: TRBV5-1; clone_size: few; j_call: TRBJ1-2; cdr3_aa: CASSPGQGWSNYGYTF; cdr3_nt: TGCGCCAGCAGCCCCGGACAGGGGTGGAGTAACTATGGCTACACCTTC
d_call: TRBD2; v_call: TRBV7-3; clone_size: NA; j_call: TRBJ2-3; cdr3_aa: CASSLRGGLGTDTQYF; cdr3_nt: TGTGCCAGCAGCTTACGCGGGGGGCTTGGCACAGATACGCAGTATTTT
d_call: TRBD1; v_call: TRBV29-1; clone_size: NA; j_call: TRBJ1-1; cdr3_aa: CSVIPDRDPEAFF; cdr3_nt: TGCAGCGTTATACCGGACAGGGATCCTGAAGCTTTCTTT
d_call: NA; v_call: TRBV30; clone_size: few; j_call: TRBJ1-1; cdr3_aa: CAWRHQNTEAFF; cdr3_nt: TGTGCCTGGAGGCATCAGAACACTGAAGCTTTCTTT
d_call: TRBD1; v_call: TRBV5-1; clone_size: NA; j_call: TRBJ2-5; cdr3_aa: CASSRYGTGGDRSETQYF; cdr3_nt: TGCGCCAGCAGCCGCTACGGGACAGGGGGCGATAGATCAGAGACCCAGTACTTC
d_call: NA; v_call: TRBV4-1; clone_size: few; j_call: TRBJ1-2; cdr3_aa: CASSQDRAAYGYTF; cdr3_nt: TGCGCCAGCAGCCAAGATAGGGCGGCCTATGGCTACACCTTC
d_call: NA; v_call: TRBV4-2; clone_size: NA; j_call: TRBJ1-1; cdr3_aa: CASSQVGTDLNTEAFF; cdr3_nt: TGTGCCAGCAGCCAGGTAGGGACCGACCTGAACACTGAAGCTTTCTTT
d_call: NA; v_call: TRBV7-2; clone_size: NA; j_call: TRBJ2-5; cdr3_aa: CASSLDYQKTQYF; cdr3_nt: TGTGCCAGCAGCTTAGACTACCAGAAGACCCAGTACTTC
d_call: NA; v_call: TRBV4-2; clone_size: few; j_call: TRBJ1-2; cdr3_aa: CASSQASGAGYGYTF; cdr3_nt: TGTGCCAGCAGCCAAGCCTCAGGGGCCGGGTATGGCTACACCTTC
d_call: NA; v_call: TRBV30; clone_size: NA; j_call: TRBJ1-4; cdr3_aa: CAWHSLGEKLFF; cdr3_nt: TGTGCCTGGCACTCATTGGGGGAAAAACTGTTTTTT
d_call: TRBD1; v_call: TRBV2; clone_size: NA; j_call: TRBJ2-7; cdr3_aa: CASTGGDEQYF; cdr3_nt: TGTGCCAGCACAGGGGGCGACGAGCAGTACTTC
d_call: NA; v_call: TRBV30; clone_size: NA; j_call: TRBJ1-1; cdr3_aa: CAWMSRELGEAFF; cdr3_nt: TGTGCCTGGATGAGCAGGGAATTGGGTGAAGCTTTCTTT
d_call: NA; v_call: TRBV2; clone_size: NA; j_call: TRBJ1-5; cdr3_aa: CASRRELSGNQPQHF; cdr3_nt: TGTGCCAGCAGACGGGAACTCTCGGGCAATCAGCCCCAGCATTTT
d_call: NA; v_call: TRBV4-2; clone_size: NA; j_call: TRBJ2-5; cdr3_aa: CASSQAREETQYF; cdr3_nt: TGTGCCAGCAGCCAAGCCCGGGAAGAGACCCAGTACTTC
d_call: TRBD1; v_call: TRBV29-1; clone_size: NA; j_call: TRBJ1-1; cdr3_aa: CSAFRTGNTEAFF; cdr3_nt: TGCAGCGCCTTCAGGACAGGGAACACTGAAGCTTTCTTT
d_call: NA; v_call: TRBV5-1; clone_size: NA; j_call: TRBJ1-2; cdr3_aa: CASSSEPGYGYTF; cdr3_nt: TGCGCCAGCAGCTCCGAACCGGGCTATGGCTACACCTTC
d_call: NA; v_call: TRBV29-1; clone_size: NA; j_call: TRBJ2-5; cdr3_aa: CSVLRQGLEETQYF; cdr3_nt: TGCAGCGTCCTACGGCAGGGGTTGGAGGAGACCCAGTACTTC
d_call: NA; v_call: TRBV6-5; clone_size: NA; j_call: TRBJ2-7; cdr3_aa: CASAALLSSYEQYF; cdr3_nt: TGTGCCAGCGCTGCCCTCCTAAGCTCCTACGAGCAGTACTTC
d_call: NA; v_call: TRBV9; clone_size: few; j_call: TRBJ2-7; cdr3_aa: CASSVEVGPSYEQYF; cdr3_nt: TGTGCCAGCAGCGTAGAGGTGGGGCCCTCCTACGAGCAGTACTTC
d_call: NA; v_call: TRBV5-6; clone_size: NA; j_call: TRBJ2-1; cdr3_aa: CASSWGSSYNEQFF; cdr3_nt: TGTGCCAGCAGCTGGGGGAGCTCCTACAATGAGCAGTTCTTC
d_call: TRBD2; v_call: TRBV6-6; clone_size: NA; j_call: TRBJ2-7; cdr3_aa: CAAGPSGRSYEQYF; cdr3_nt: TGTGCCGCAGGGCCTAGCGGGAGGTCCTACGAGCAGTACTTC
d_call: TRBD2; v_call: TRBV27; clone_size: NA; j_call: TRBJ2-2; cdr3_aa: CASSLGGTSPTGELFF; cdr3_nt: TGTGCCAGCAGTTTGGGTGGGACTAGTCCCACCGGGGAGCTGTTTTTT
d_call: NA; v_call: TRBV19; clone_size: NA; j_call: TRBJ2-3; cdr3_aa: CASRTGNTQYF; cdr3_nt: TGTGCCAGTAGAACCGGTAATACGCAGTATTTT
d_call: TRBD1; v_call: TRBV30; clone_size: NA; j_call: TRBJ1-3; cdr3_aa: CASYRDSGNTIYF; cdr3_nt: TGTGCCTCTTACCGGGACAGTGGAAACACCATATATTTT
d_call: NA; v_call: TRBV2; clone_size: once; j_call: TRBJ2-5; cdr3_aa: CASSEALRGETQYF; cdr3_nt: TGTGCCAGCAGTGAAGCGCTTCGGGGGGAGACCCAGTACTTC
d_call: NA; v_call: TRBV7-9; clone_size: once; j_call: TRBJ1-5; cdr3_aa: CASSQQGLHQPQHF; cdr3_nt: TGTGCCAGCAGCCAACAGGGACTACATCAGCCCCAGCATTTT
d_call: TRBD1; v_call: TRBV4-1; clone_size: NA; j_call: TRBJ1-1; cdr3_aa: CASSQGQGPRGTEAFF; cdr3_nt: TGCGCCAGCAGCCAAGGACAGGGGCCGAGGGGGACTGAAGCTTTCTTT
d_call: TRBD1; v_call: TRBV6-5; clone_size: NA; j_call: TRBJ1-1; cdr3_aa: CASGDGQGWTEAFF; cdr3_nt: TGTGCCAGCGGAGATGGACAGGGGTGGACTGAAGCTTTCTTT
d_call: TRBD1; v_call: TRBV27; clone_size: NA; j_call: TRBJ1-5; cdr3_aa: CASRPRGTVNSNQPQHF; cdr3_nt: TGTGCCAGCAGACCAAGGGGGACAGTCAATAGCAATCAGCCCCAGCATTTT
d_call: NA; v_call: TRBV5-4; clone_size: NA; j_call: TRBJ2-2; cdr3_aa: CASSPAGGWNTGELFF; cdr3_nt: TGTGCCAGCAGCCCGGCGGGCGGCTGGAACACCGGGGAGCTGTTTTTT
d_call: NA; v_call: TRBV7-2; clone_size: NA; j_call: TRBJ2-5; cdr3_aa: CASSPRQQETQYF; cdr3_nt: TGTGCCAGCAGCCCGCGGCAGCAAGAGACCCAGTACTTC
d_call: NA; v_call: TRBV29-1; clone_size: few; j_call: TRBJ1-5; cdr3_aa: CSVEQPQHF; cdr3_nt: TGCAGCGTAGAACAGCCCCAGCATTTT
d_call: NA; v_call: TRBV29-1; clone_size: once; j_call: TRBJ1-1; cdr3_aa: CSVGQAANTEAFF; cdr3_nt: TGCAGCGTTGGCCAGGCAGCCAACACTGAAGCTTTCTTT
d_call: TRBD1; v_call: TRBV5-6; clone_size: NA; j_call: TRBJ2-7; cdr3_aa: CASSLRGTGVVGEQYF; cdr3_nt: TGTGCCAGCAGCTTGCGTGGGACAGGGGTTGTGGGAGAGCAGTACTTC